The present entry profiles one TCR beta chain with its context. Its antigen is unknown. Base qualities are not at hand, and no much larger clone is one base apart. TCRbeta CDR3 regions were amplified from genomic DNA by means of the immunoSEQ Assay, a bias-controlled multiplex PCR. On the authors' methods: Within the assay, amplification of reference gene primers was used to estimate how many nucleated cells each sample contained. To quantify the absolute abundance of each unique TCRbeta CDR3 rearrangement, sequence reads were collapsed and filtered. For each sample, productive Simpson clonality was calculated by taking the square root of Simpson's diversity index across productive rearrangements. TCRdb re-hosts the immuneACCESS table, in-frame sequences only. Its copies lack some clones; in the studies checked, an unresolved V gene accounts for under half of them, and the cause for the rest is not known. D and trimming come from the DNA, and the V and J calls and clone size come from that table. This sample is represented by 650,000 to 800,000 clones; over 80% of them were singletons. The ten largest clones represent around 0.3% of the sample.

The data derive from a study of blood T cell repertoires in COVID-19 (dated by TCRdb to 2020 to 2021). General notes on the study: Collaborator samples came from the United States, Italy and Spain and covered acute and convalescent phases of COVID-19. The repertoires were released in a freely available public database intended as a resource for research on the immune response to SARS-CoV-2. Subjects who had been exposed to COVID-19, were actively infected with it, or had recovered from it provided the deeply sampled blood TCRbeta repertoires that made up the dataset. Where available, HLA class I and class II types were obtained from metadata supplied by the sample provider rather than from assay-based typing. The material from the prospective study consisted of cDNA or gDNA derived from T cells, B-cell-depleted T cells, or PBMCs. Samples came from the ongoing ImmuneRACE study (first 160 participants) plus 1,254 subjects from 6 global collaborators. The sample metadata nearly always contained a de-identified subject ID, COVID-19 status, age in years and sex. On the study overall, not on this receptor specifically: The amount of clinical and demographic metadata varied by source and participant and was provided uncurated.

Collaborating institutions collected whole blood in K2EDTA tubes following their own protocols. Collaborator samples were shipped for TCRbeta analysis as frozen whole blood, isolated PBMCs, or DNA extracted from either sample type. The junction shows trimming of 5 bases on V and 5 bases on J, plus 18 bases between the germline ends. The CDR3 numbers 15 residues from cysteine through phenylalanine. The DNA shown is the 45-base CDR3, in frame from base 1. For CDR1 and CDR2, the germline V gene lists SGHTA and FQGNSA. Material for sequencing was peripheral blood. The chain couples TRBV7-2 to TRBJ1-1; the D gene lacks a confident call. This clonotype was sampled from a woman younger than 30 with acute or convalescent COVID-19. In nucleotides, the sequence is TGTGCCAGCAGCCAGGAGCAAGGAGGCAAGACTGAAGCTTTCTTT. Translated, it reads CASSQEQGGKTEAFF.